The clone carrying this TCR beta chain was found many times. These data come from a study of T cells in Graves' hyperthyroidism and ophthalmopathy. From germline, CDR1 is DFQATT and CDR2 SNEGSKA (reference sequence). CDR3 length equals 16 residues. Trimming at V came to 0 bases and at J to 3 bases, leaving 8 bases not matched to a gene. Authors of the study amplified TCR beta CDR3 regions from RNA transcripts. HTBI primers were employed in a first-round RT-PCR of the TCR CDR3. TCRdb re-derived calls from the multiplex PCR reads in MiXCR, one entry per CDR3 protein. The sample has a few hundred thousand distinct CDR3 sequences; roughly 13% are singletons.

Sequencing was carried out using blood. This chain uses TRBV20-1 with TRBJ2-3, with 8 bases that match TRBD1. This TCR was recovered from a man under 40 with Graves' hyperthyroidism that later progressed to Graves' ophthalmopathy. CDR3 in DNA: TGCAGTGCTAGAGATAGGGGCAGGGGGCGGACAGATACGCAGTATTTT. The encoded protein is CSARDRGRGRTDTQYF.